The source of this T cell receptor beta chain is a study of T cell repertoires in ileal Crohn's disease. Unmatched junction bases numbered 3, after V lost 5 bases and J lost 1 base. In germline, CDR1 is SGHNT, CDR2 YENEEA. This CDR3 is built from 14 residues. TCRdb's table, derived via immunoSEQ multiplex PCR, lists solely in-frame clones and lacks some. The sample lists some 7,000 clones; roughly 74% were seen once. The sequence was collected from an adult with Crohn's disease. The sample taken for sequencing was ileal tissue. The chain recombines TRBV11-3 with TRBJ2-5; TRBD2 matches at 8 bases. This chain's CDR3 is CASSTGLAQETQYF. The DNA for the CDR3 is TGTGCCAGCAGCACCGGACTAGCCCAAGAGACCCAGTACTTC.